The present TCR beta chain was sequenced within a study of blood T cells in healthy people across ages. This clonotype has just one count. Trimming stripped 6 bases from V and 8 bases from J, with 15 bases between. The V gene's germline CDR1 is SGHVS and CDR2 FNYEAQ. This CDR3 spans 13 amino acids. A sample-barcoded 5' primer and a J-beta primer mix were used in a second PCR of roughly 7 to 12 cycles. TCRdb re-called the 5' RACE reads through MiXCR, storing one row per CDR3 protein. The repertoire consists of around 1,500,000 distinct CDR3 sequences, with 40% to 50% occurring once and the leading ten covering roughly 7.7%.

Material for sequencing was blood. The receptor's source is a woman younger than 30 in good health. The chain uses TRBV7-6 and TRBJ2-3, with D unresolved. CDR3 coding DNA: TGTGCCAGCAGACCCGGCGCGTCCGGTACGCAGTATTTT. It is translated as CASRPGASGTQYF.